This T cell receptor beta chain was documented in a study of Graves' ophthalmopathy and Graves' hyperthyroidism. Study in general: Peripheral blood was gathered at the point of initial diagnosis, before any treatment started.

Notes on this clonotype: Antigen: not known.

The CDR3 consists of 17 residues. Germline V gives CDR1 MGHRA, CDR2 YSYEKL. V shed 0 bases, J shed 0 bases, and the junction held 4 bases outside the gene matches. Thyroid ultrasound, orbital computed tomography, TRAb, serum thyroxine and clinical symptoms formed the basis of diagnosis. Study conclusions and caveats: Blood was where most expanded thyroid clonotypes above 0.001 frequency also turned up. Sensitivity of around 64% and specificity of approximately 73% were achieved by the model that predicted ophthalmopathy progression.

The TCR beta CDR3 regions underwent amplification from RNA transcripts. First-round RT-PCR relied on HTBI primers, and a second-round multiplex PCR came next. TCRdb passed the multiplex PCR reads through MiXCR, listing each CDR3 protein once. Counted here are about 380,000 distinct CDR3 sequences, approximately 15% occurring once; the ten biggest clones make up 5.5% to 7%. Sample: peripheral blood. This sequence was found in a woman aged 18-29 years with stable Graves' hyperthyroidism. The chain joins TRBV4-1 to TRBJ2-3, with 9 bases aligning to TRBD2. This CDR3 is CASSQEGLAGSTDTQYF. CDR3 bases: TGCGCCAGCAGCCAAGAAGGTCTAGCGGGGAGCACAGATACGCAGTATTTT.